This T cell receptor beta chain originates from a study of response to subunit inactivated influenza vaccine. Broader study findings: Few additional T cells are recruited per seasonal influenza vaccination, authors suggested.

In the case of this clonotype: Its target is not known.

TCRdb itself ran the RT-PCR reads through MiXCR, one entry per CDR3 protein. The profile shows 450,000 to 500,000 distinct CDR3 sequences, around 9.9% of them singletons. V trimming: 2 bases; J trimming: 2 bases; junction bases outside the gene matches: 12. CDR3 size: 18 residues. The V gene's germline CDR1 is SGHDT and CDR2 YYEEEE. Here the sequenced sample was PBMCs from blood, taken roughly 46 days after vaccination. This receptor was identified in a man aged 45-65 years who received an inactivated influenza vaccine. The chain employs TRBV5-6 and TRBJ2-5; 10 nucleotides agree with TRBD2. DNA of the CDR3: TGTGCCAGCAGCTTTTGGGCCGTTCAGCGGGGGGGTCAAGAGACCCAGTACTTC. It encodes CASSFWAVQRGGQETQYF.